This T cell receptor beta chain was sequenced in a study of shared clonotypes between healthy human individuals. Samples underwent the assay at deep level. Some clones are missing from TCRdb's copy, which holds only in-frame ones; the method was immunoSEQ multiplex PCR. This sample has 2 million to 3 million clones, with over 85% found just once. The length of the CDR3 is 13 residues. In germline, CDR1 is MNHEY, CDR2 SVGAGI. The V gene lost 2 bases and the J gene lost 10 bases, with 12 bases spanning the gap. As for this clone: Other DNA sequences in this sample translate to the same CDR3.

This TCR came from a man between 18 and 29 years old in good health. Some clones in this sample may be carry-over from other donors' samples. The rearrangement uses TRBV6-5 and TRBJ2-1; TRBD2 is a possible D gene (5 bases). The material sequenced was naive CD4+ T cells from PBMCs. Subset: CD45RA+ positively selected. CDR3 sequence: CASSYPGTGEQFF. CDR3 nucleotide sequence: TGTGCCAGCAGTTACCCGGGAACGGGAGAGCAGTTCTTC.